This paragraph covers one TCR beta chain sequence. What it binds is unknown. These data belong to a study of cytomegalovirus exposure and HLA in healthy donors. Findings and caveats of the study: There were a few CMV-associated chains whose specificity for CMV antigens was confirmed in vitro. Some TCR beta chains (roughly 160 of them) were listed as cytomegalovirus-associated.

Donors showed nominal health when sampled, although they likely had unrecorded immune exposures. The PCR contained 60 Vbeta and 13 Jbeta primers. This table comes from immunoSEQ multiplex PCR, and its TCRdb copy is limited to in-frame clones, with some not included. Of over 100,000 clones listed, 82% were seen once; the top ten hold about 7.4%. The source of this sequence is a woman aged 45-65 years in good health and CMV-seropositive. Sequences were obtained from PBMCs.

The DNA of the CDR3 is TGCAGCGTCCGGGGGGCAGGGGGCTACACAGATACGCAGTATTTT. As protein: CSVRGAGGYTDTQYF. The V and J genes are TRBV29-1 and TRBJ2-3; D perhaps matches TRBD1 (8 bases). This CDR3 spans 15 amino acids. V dropped 6 bases and J dropped 2 bases, with 18 bases sitting between them. CDR1 is SQVTM, CDR2 ANQGSEA, per germline.